This T cell receptor (beta chain) was obtained from a study of human T cells and chemical hapten exposure. TCRdb re-derived calls from the RACE reads in MiXCR, one entry per CDR3 protein. The sample comprises 380,000 or so distinct CDR3 sequences, approximately 5% of which are singletons, and roughly 8.2% rests with the top ten. The study, taken as a whole, reports: Expanded TCRs grouped into significantly more large CDR3 similarity clusters than controls produced.

Comments on this clonotype: Antigen: not known.

Time point defined: pre-sensitization, week 0. Specified treatment: therapeutic diphenylcyclopropenone sensitization with weekly scalp DPC. Total RNA was extracted from unfractionated whole blood. There are 16 residues in the CDR3. Deletions cut 6 bases from V and 7 bases from J, with 22 bases between. The germline gives CDR1 DFQATT, CDR2 SNEGSKA (reference sequence). The input for sequencing was whole blood, taken in connection with sensitization to the hapten diphenylcyclopropenone (DPC). The chain has TRBV20-1 and TRBJ1-6; no clear D. The origin of this receptor is a woman younger than 35 with alopecia areata. Some clones in this sample may be carry-over from other donors' samples. This CDR3 is CSALIPGPEMNSPLHF. In DNA, the CDR3 is TGCAGTGCCCTCATTCCGGGTCCTGAAATGAATTCACCCCTCCACTTT.